The clone carrying this T cell receptor beta chain was seen a handful of times. Individual cDNA molecules were tagged with unique molecular identifiers, the study reported. TCRdb ran MiXCR on the 5' RACE reads and lists one entry per CDR3 protein. Of some 48,000 distinct CDR3 sequences listed, over 7.5% are singletons. With 5 bases clipped from V and 4 bases from J, the junction kept 6 bases outside the gene matches. This CDR3 is 14 amino acids long. The V gene's germline CDR1 is MDHEN and CDR2 SYDVKM. This sample was taken from a study of early T cells in non-severe SARS-CoV-2 infection. Overall study: Chains were not paired, and sequencing was done on bulk RNA from unsorted whole blood.

The TCR sequence derives from an adult who was a healthcare worker with PCR-confirmed SARS-CoV-2 infection or an uninfected control (not recorded which). Sequencing used whole blood. The chain is built from TRBV28 and TRBJ2-3, with 7 bases matching TRBD2. This chain's CDR3 is CASSPTTSADTQYF. CDR3 coding DNA: TGTGCCAGCAGTCCAACTACTAGCGCAGATACGCAGTATTTT.